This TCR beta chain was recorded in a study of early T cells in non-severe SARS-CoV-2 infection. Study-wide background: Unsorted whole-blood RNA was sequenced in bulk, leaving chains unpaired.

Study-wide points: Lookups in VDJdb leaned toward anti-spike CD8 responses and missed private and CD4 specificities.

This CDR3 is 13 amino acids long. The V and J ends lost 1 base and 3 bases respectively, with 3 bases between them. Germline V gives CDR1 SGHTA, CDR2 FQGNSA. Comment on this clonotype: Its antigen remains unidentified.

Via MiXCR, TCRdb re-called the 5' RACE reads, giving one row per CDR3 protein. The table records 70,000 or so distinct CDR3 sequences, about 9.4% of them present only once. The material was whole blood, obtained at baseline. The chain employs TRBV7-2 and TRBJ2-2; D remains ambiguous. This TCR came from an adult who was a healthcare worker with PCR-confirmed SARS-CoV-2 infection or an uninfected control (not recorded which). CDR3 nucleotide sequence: TGTGCCAGCAGCTTAGACTACACCGGGGAGCTGTTTTTT. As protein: CASSLDYTGELFF.